The source of this T cell receptor beta chain is a study of blood T cell repertoires in COVID-19. The CDR3 runs to 15 residues. Germline-derived CDR1 and CDR2 are SGHTA and FQGNSA. V lost 5 bases, J lost 4 bases, and 17 bases lay in between. TCRdb's table, derived via immunoSEQ multiplex PCR, lists solely in-frame clones and lacks some. The sample yields 150,000 to 200,000 clones, 80% to 90% seen once. The V call is TRBV7-2, the J call TRBJ1-1; unclear D gene. The source is an older woman with COVID-19, enrolled during active disease. Sample: peripheral blood. The CDR3 DNA reads as TGTGCCAGCAGCATCCACACCGCGGGGAGCACTGAAGCTTTCTTT. Translated: CASSIHTAGSTEAFF.